The next 12 T cell receptor beta chains were all read from a single sample in a study of patients and donors after allogeneic stem cell transplantation. TCRdb processed the RT-PCR reads anew with MiXCR; each CDR3 protein has one entry. The sample lists tens of thousands of distinct CDR3 sequences, about 48% occurring once. Sequencing was carried out using blood, either unsorted or a sorted T cell fraction (not recorded which). Receptors were obtained from a human donor who was either an allogeneic HSCT recipient or a stem cell or donor lymphocyte infusion donor (not recorded which). It is not recorded whose cells these are; they may come from a transplant donor.

The chain carries TRBV20-1 and TRBJ2-1, with 8 bases lining up with TRBD2. J was trimmed by 6 bases and V by 6 bases; bases with no gene match: 10. This CDR3 spans 14 amino acids. Germline CDR1 reads DFQATT; CDR2 reads SNEGSKA (reference sequence). The CDR3 here is CSAKGLVFSNEQFF. The CDR3, as DNA: TGCAGTGCCAAGGGACTAGTGTTCAGCAATGAGCAGTTCTTC.

This rearrangement joins TRBV7-2 to TRBJ2-1; 15 positions agree with TRBD2. The germline V gene has CDR1 SGHTA and CDR2 FQGNSA. The CDR3 totals 17 residues. V shed 4 bases and J 4 bases; nucleotides not matched to a gene: 5. CDR3 nucleotides: TGTGCCAGCAGCTCCTGGACTAGCGGGAGGGCATACAATGAGCAGTTCTTC. Protein sequence: CASSSWTSGRAYNEQFF.

In nucleotides, the CDR3 is TGCAGCGTTGTAGAGACTACGGACGACAATGAGCAGTTCTTC. Its translation is CSVVETTDDNEQFF. The chain is built from TRBV29-1 and TRBJ2-1; TRBD2 might be the D (5 bases). The germline V and J ends were trimmed by 4 bases and 5 bases, with 15 bases remaining between them. The CDR3 extends over 14 amino acids. The germline gives CDR1 SQVTM, CDR2 ANQGSEA.

This clonotype was detected only once. The chain has TRBV12-3 or TRBV12-4 and TRBJ2-5, with D perhaps matching TRBD2 (5 bases). The V and J ends lost 6 bases and 2 bases respectively, with 10 bases between them. The length of the CDR3 is 13 residues. The CDR3 here is CASSAGVQETQYF. The CDR3 DNA reads as TGTGCCAGCAGCGCCGGGGTGCAAGAGACCCAGTACTTC.

In this sample, this clonotype turned up a few times. The chain links TRBV4-1 to TRBJ1-4, with TRBD1 matching 8 bases. The V gene's germline CDR1 is MGHRA and CDR2 YSYEKL. The junction had 11 bases not matched to a gene; V was cut back by 6 bases and J by 8 bases. This CDR3 is 15 amino acids long. The CDR3 loop reads CASSLGQGVSEKLFF. Written as DNA, the CDR3 is TGCGCCAGCAGTCTCGGACAGGGAGTTTCGGAAAAACTGTTTTTT.

As to this clonotype: A read error may account for a junction end that differs from germline. The rearrangement links TRBV5-1 to TRBJ1-1, with TRBD1 matching over 10 bases. The CDR3 is 15 residues long. The germline CDR1 and CDR2 sequences are SGHRS and YFSETQ. The CDR3 nucleotides read TGCGCCAGCAGCTTGCTGGGGACAGGGGACACTAAAGCTTTCTTT. It codes for CASSLLGTGDTKAFF.

CDR3 sequence (DNA): TGTGCCAGTAGGTACGGGTCCAGAGGTACGCAGTATTTT. As protein: CASRYGSRGTQYF. The rearrangement links TRBV19 to TRBJ2-3; D is unresolved. The V end was cut by 6 bases, the J end by 8 bases, with 15 bases between. Germline-derived CDR1 and CDR2 are LNHDA and SQIVND (reference sequence). The CDR3 contains 13 residues.

This clonotype has only a few counts. This CDR3 reads CASSLTGTGGYGYTF. The CDR3 nucleotides read TGTGCCAGCAGCTTAACGGGGACAGGGGGCTATGGCTACACCTTC. J is TRBJ1-2 and V is TRBV7-3, with TRBD1 matching over 11 bases. The junction had 1 base not matched to a gene; V was cut back by 0 bases and J by 4 bases. Germline CDR1 is SGHTA and CDR2 is FQGTGA. The CDR3 has 15 residues.

This sequence joins TRBV5-1 and TRBJ1-1; 7 bases fit TRBD1. Trimming took 4 bases from V and 2 from J; bases not matched to a gene: 11. The germline CDR1 and CDR2 sequences are SGHRS and YFSETQ. CDR3 length: 16 amino acids. The CDR3 reads CASSATGFLGNTEAFF. The CDR3 region has the DNA TGCGCCAGCAGCGCGACAGGGTTTCTAGGAAACACTGAAGCTTTCTTT.

This clonotype was seen a few times. This chain uses TRBV29-1 with TRBJ1-1; no clear D. CDR1 and CDR2 (germline): SQVTM, ANQGSEA. Trimming took off 1 base at V and 6 bases at J, with 9 bases between the two ends. The CDR3 has 12 amino acids. CDR3 coding DNA: TGCAGCGTTGAAGTAGCGGGCGCTGAAGCTTTCTTT. Protein product: CSVEVAGAEAFF.

This clonotype has only a few counts. CDR3 nucleotide sequence: TGCAGCGTTGGGGGGGACCCTATTTCCCCGTTTAACTATGGCTACACCTTC. Translating gives CSVGGDPISPFNYGYTF. The chain recombines TRBV29-1 with TRBJ1-2; possible D gene TRBD1, 5 bases. The CDR3 contains 17 residues. V lost 4 bases, J lost 1 base, and 22 bases lay in between. CDR1 SQVTM and CDR2 ANQGSEA come from the germline V gene. Using reference TRBV29-1 and TRBJ1-2 for the parts outside the CDR3, the full variable domain is SAVISQKPSRDICQRGTSLTIQCQVDSQVTMMFWYRQQPGQSLTLIATANQGSEATYESGFVIDKFPISRPNLTFSTLTVSNMSPEDSSIYLCSVGGDPISPFNYGYTFGSGTRLTVV.

This clonotype was counted between two and nine times. The chain is built from TRBV28 and TRBJ1-4, with 7 bases aligning to TRBD1. Germline trimming cut 5 bases from V and 8 bases from J; bases unmatched to any gene: 8. The germline gives CDR1 MDHEN, CDR2 SYDVKM. The CDR3 length is 14 residues. CDR3 residues: CASSQDRSKEKLFF. In DNA form, the CDR3 reads TGTGCCAGCAGTCAGGACAGGTCAAAGGAAAAACTGTTTTTT.